This paragraph covers one T cell receptor (beta chain) sequence. CDR1 and CDR2 (germline): SNHLY, FYNNEI. The CDR3 sequence is 15 residues long. The V end was cut by 6 bases, the J end by 11 bases, with 25 bases between. The data belong to a study of blood T cell repertoires in COVID-19. Study summary: Samples representing acute and convalescent COVID-19 were sourced from the United States, Italy and Spain. PBMCs, B-cell-depleted T cells, or T cells were the source of the cDNA or gDNA that made up the material.

Study processing details: How many nucleated cells were present was estimated from reference gene primer amplification. TCRdb's copy holds only in-frame clones and misses some; the assay was immunoSEQ multiplex PCR. That table gives V, J and clone size, and the DNA gave D and trimming. This table holds about 64,000 clones, over 75% found once. The sequencing sample was made of peripheral blood. The gene calls are TRBV2 and TRBJ1-2; D possibly corresponds to TRBD1 (5 bases). The receptor's source is a man aged 45-60 years with active COVID-19. The CDR3 coding sequence is TGTGCCAGCAGCCCCGTGGATAGCTCGCCTAGGGGTTACACCTTC. Its translation: CASSPVDSSPRGYTF.